These T cell receptor beta chains were read from a single sample in a study of cytomegalovirus exposure and HLA in healthy donors. Assay: immunoSEQ multiplex PCR; the TCRdb copy retains only in-frame clones and omits some. The sample records some 110,000 clones, just under 70% being singletons. The sample consisted of PBMCs. The receptor source for this set is a man aged 25 to 45 in good health and CMV-seropositive. CDR3s include the opening cysteine and the closing phenylalanine or tryptophan. D genes are given only for firm matches. Clone size is shown for a subset of rows, as once, few, many or a class of expanded clone.

V	size	D	J	CDR3	DNA
TRBV13	NA	NA	TRBJ1-2	CASRKRGGYTF	TGTGCCAGCCGGAAAAGGGGTGGCTACACCTTC
TRBV6-1	NA	TRBD1	TRBJ2-3	CASPQWGQGTDTQYF	TGTGCCAGCCCCCAGTGGGGACAGGGGACAGATACGCAGTATTTT
TRBV19	NA	TRBD1	TRBJ1-2	CASSILGQGDRGYTF	TGTGCCAGTAGTATCCTGGGACAGGGGGATCGGGGCTACACCTTC
TRBV28	NA	TRBD1	TRBJ1-5	CASSATGGPNQPQHF	TGTGCCAGCAGCGCAACAGGGGGTCCCAATCAGCCCCAGCATTTT
TRBV7-9	NA	TRBD1	TRBJ1-1	CASSRGQGKAVNTEAFF	TGTGCCAGCAGCCGAGGACAGGGAAAGGCTGTGAACACTGAAGCTTTCTTT
TRBV19	few	NA	TRBJ1-6	CASSIPITGINSPLHF	TGTGCCAGTAGTATCCCGATCACAGGGATCAATTCACCCCTCCACTTT
TRBV29-1	NA	NA	TRBJ1-1	CSVVTGWNTEAFF	TGCAGCGTTGTCACAGGCTGGAACACTGAAGCTTTCTTT
TRBV28	NA	TRBD1	TRBJ1-2	CASSPLQGIGYTF	TGTGCCAGCAGTCCTCTACAGGGGATTGGCTACACCTTC
TRBV30	NA	TRBD2	TRBJ2-1	CAWTSAGLAGVNEQFF	TGTGCCTGGACTTCCGCGGGGCTAGCGGGAGTAAATGAGCAGTTCTTC
TRBV7-8	NA	NA	TRBJ1-5	CASSLANRAINQPQHF	TGTGCCAGCAGCTTAGCGAACAGGGCCATCAATCAGCCCCAGCATTTT
TRBV19	NA	TRBD1	TRBJ1-5	CASSIRDRGGGQPQHF	TGTGCCAGTAGTATTAGGGACAGGGGCGGGGGTCAGCCCCAGCATTTT
TRBV6-5	NA	NA	TRBJ1-1	CASSYSRDSLAFF	TGTGCCAGCAGTTACTCGAGGGATAGTTTGGCTTTCTTT
TRBV19	NA	NA	TRBJ1-1	CASSTDRRGGNEAFF	TGTGCCAGTAGTACGGACAGAAGGGGGGGGAATGAAGCTTTCTTT
TRBV7-3	NA	NA	TRBJ1-2	CASSQPAEVLCYGYTF	TGTGCCAGCAGCCAACCCGCCGAGGTCCTTTGTTATGGCTACACCTTC
TRBV4-3	NA	TRBD1	TRBJ2-1	CASSRKGTGGYNEQFF	TGCGCCAGCAGCCGTAAAGGGACAGGGGGCTACAATGAGCAGTTCTTC
TRBV7-9	NA	NA	TRBJ1-1	CASSLDPLTGRLSTEAFF	TGTGCCAGCAGCTTAGATCCCCTGACAGGCCGTCTGAGCACTGAAGCTTTCTTT
TRBV6-5	few	NA	TRBJ1-1	CASSYSPQDTEAFF	TGTGCCAGCAGTTATTCGCCTCAGGACACTGAAGCTTTCTTT
TRBV27	NA	TRBD1	TRBJ2-1	CASSQQGSWSYNEQFF	TGTGCCAGCAGCCAACAGGGGAGTTGGTCCTACAATGAGCAGTTCTTC
TRBV13	NA	TRBD1	TRBJ1-5	CASSRTGDSNQPQHF	TGTGCCAGCAGCCGGACAGGGGATAGCAATCAGCCCCAGCATTTT
TRBV25-1	NA	NA	TRBJ1-1	CASSPTGVTEAFF	TGTGCCAGCAGCCCCACGGGGGTTACTGAAGCTTTCTTT
TRBV5-1	NA	TRBD2	TRBJ2-3	CASSLASSGTDTQYF	TGCGCCAGCAGCTTGGCGTCTAGCGGGACAGATACGCAGTATTTT
TRBV2	NA	TRBD1	TRBJ2-1	CASSHPGQGIYNEQFF	TGTGCCAGCAGTCACCCTGGACAGGGAATCTACAATGAGCAGTTCTTC
TRBV7-2	NA	NA	TRBJ1-2	CASSREEFNYGYTF	TGTGCCAGCAGCAGAGAAGAATTTAACTATGGCTACACCTTC
TRBV4-1	NA	NA	TRBJ1-2	CASSQPSGGRDGYTF	TGCGCCAGCAGCCAACCAAGCGGGGGCCGGGATGGCTACACCTTC
TRBV29-1	NA	TRBD1	TRBJ1-2	CSASRGPGYTF	TGCAGCGCCTCCAGGGGGCCTGGCTACACCTTC
TRBV7-8	NA	TRBD1	TRBJ1-6	CASSPRQGPLSPLHF	TGTGCCAGCAGCCCCCGACAGGGGCCGCTGTCACCCCTCCACTTT
TRBV4-1	NA	TRBD2	TRBJ2-2	CASRKTSGGTNTGELFF	TGCGCCAGCAGAAAAACTAGCGGGGGGACCAACACCGGGGAGCTGTTTTTT
TRBV5-6	NA	TRBD2	TRBJ2-1	CASSLTSGSYYNEQFF	TGTGCCAGCAGCTTGACTAGCGGGAGTTATTACAATGAGCAGTTCTTC
TRBV29-1	once	NA	TRBJ1-1	CSVSREWTEAFF	TGCAGCGTTAGCCGGGAATGGACTGAAGCTTTCTTT
TRBV5-6	few	NA	TRBJ1-4	CASSPWTVDEKLFF	TGTGCCAGCAGCCCCTGGACAGTCGATGAAAAACTGTTTTTT
TRBV6-5	NA	NA	TRBJ2-1	CASSFLAAYNEQFF	TGTGCCAGCAGTTTTTTAGCGGCCTACAATGAGCAGTTCTTC
TRBV18	few	TRBD1	TRBJ1-3	CASSPRQGNAGNTIYF	TGTGCCAGCTCACCTCGACAGGGGAACGCTGGAAACACCATATATTTT
TRBV5-1	NA	TRBD1	TRBJ1-6	CASSLENQGAQSPLHF	TGCGCCAGCAGCTTGGAAAACCAGGGGGCGCAGTCACCCCTCCACTTT
TRBV5-1	NA	NA	TRBJ1-1	CASSLGLPTEAFF	TGCGCCAGCAGCTTGGGTCTCCCGACTGAAGCTTTCTTT
TRBV19	NA	TRBD1	TRBJ2-2	CASSIGDRGYTGELFF	TGTGCCAGTAGTATAGGGGACAGGGGGTACACCGGGGAGCTGTTTTTT
TRBV9	NA	TRBD2	TRBJ2-3	CASSVGSGGAGGTDTQYF	TGTGCCAGCAGCGTAGGTAGCGGGGGGGCCGGTGGCACAGATACGCAGTATTTT
TRBV27	few	NA	TRBJ1-4	CASSLSTRGNEKLFF	TGTGCCAGCAGTTTATCAACCCGGGGTAATGAAAAACTGTTTTTT
TRBV27	NA	NA	TRBJ1-5	CASSLVEGNQPQHF	TGTGCCAGCAGTTTGGTTGAGGGCAATCAGCCCCAGCATTTT
TRBV29-1	NA	NA	TRBJ2-6	CSVEEWTASSSGANVLTF	TGCAGCGTTGAAGAATGGACAGCTTCAAGCTCTGGGGCCAACGTCCTGACTTTC
TRBV7-9	NA	TRBD1	TRBJ2-7	CASSLDRGQYEQYF	TGTGCCAGCAGCCTGGACAGGGGGCAGTACGAGCAGTACTTC
TRBV29-1	NA	TRBD1	TRBJ1-1	CSVEVRGKIEAFF	TGCAGCGTTGAAGTCAGGGGGAAAATTGAAGCTTTCTTT
TRBV5-4	NA	NA	TRBJ2-5	CANPIMGGPGGKETQYF	TGTGCCAACCCTATTATGGGCGGCCCTGGAGGGAAGGAGACCCAGTACTTC
TRBV29-1	NA	NA	TRBJ1-5	CSVVGGNQPQHF	TGCAGCGTTGTCGGGGGGAATCAGCCCCAGCATTTT
TRBV11-1	NA	TRBD1	TRBJ2-6	CASSPRDRAGANVLTF	TGTGCCAGCAGCCCCCGGGACAGGGCGGGGGCCAACGTCCTGACTTTC
TRBV2	NA	TRBD1	TRBJ2-1	CASPFRPTGTSEQFF	TGTGCCAGCCCATTTCGTCCGACAGGGACGAGTGAGCAGTTCTTC
TRBV10-3	NA	NA	TRBJ2-1	CATQAGLDEQFF	TGTGCCACCCAAGCAGGTCTTGATGAGCAGTTCTTC
TRBV4-1	NA	NA	TRBJ2-1	CASSQAHPQVSLYNEQFF	TGCGCCAGCAGCCAAGCGCACCCACAGGTTTCTTTATACAATGAGCAGTTCTTC
TRBV27	NA	TRBD2	TRBJ2-3	CASSHFSGGPDTQYF	TGTGCCAGCAGTCACTTCTCGGGGGGGCCAGATACGCAGTATTTT
TRBV10-3	few	NA	TRBJ2-7	CAISESKGGDSF	TGTGCCATCAGTGAGTCGAAAGGAGGGGACTCATTC
TRBV5-1	NA	NA	TRBJ2-5	CASSLLLPRDKYLPETQYF	TGCGCCAGCAGTCTGCTCTTGCCCCGGGACAAATATCTTCCAGAGACCCAGTACTTC
TRBV19	NA	TRBD2	TRBJ2-6	CASSTPTGRAGSSGANVLTF	TGTGCCAGTAGTACCCCAACGGGGAGGGCAGGGTCCTCTGGGGCCAACGTCCTGACTTTC
TRBV25-1	NA	NA	TRBJ2-3	CASSEYGGRFTDTQYF	TGTGCCAGCAGTGAATACGGAGGACGGTTCACAGATACGCAGTATTTT
TRBV9	NA	NA	TRBJ2-5	CASSPHPGSLAETQYF	TGTGCCAGCAGCCCTCACCCGGGGTCATTGGCAGAGACCCAGTACTTC
TRBV5-4	NA	TRBD1	TRBJ1-2	CASSFRQGHGYTF	TGTGCCAGCAGTTTTCGACAGGGACATGGCTACACCTTC
TRBV6-6	NA	NA	TRBJ1-5	CASSTARPGENQPQHF	TGTGCCAGCAGTACCGCCCGGCCAGGGGAGAATCAGCCCCAGCATTTT
TRBV7-8	NA	NA	TRBJ1-2	CASSLVRTGIVYYGYTF	TGTGCCAGCAGCTTAGTGCGCACAGGGATCGTATACTATGGCTACACCTTC
TRBV19	NA	NA	TRBJ2-3	CASSMGGSINRADTQYF	TGTGCCAGTAGTATGGGCGGGTCTATTAACAGGGCAGATACGCAGTATTTT
TRBV30	NA	NA	TRBJ2-2	CAWSFVAGELFF	TGTGCCTGGAGCTTCGTAGCCGGGGAGCTGTTTTTT